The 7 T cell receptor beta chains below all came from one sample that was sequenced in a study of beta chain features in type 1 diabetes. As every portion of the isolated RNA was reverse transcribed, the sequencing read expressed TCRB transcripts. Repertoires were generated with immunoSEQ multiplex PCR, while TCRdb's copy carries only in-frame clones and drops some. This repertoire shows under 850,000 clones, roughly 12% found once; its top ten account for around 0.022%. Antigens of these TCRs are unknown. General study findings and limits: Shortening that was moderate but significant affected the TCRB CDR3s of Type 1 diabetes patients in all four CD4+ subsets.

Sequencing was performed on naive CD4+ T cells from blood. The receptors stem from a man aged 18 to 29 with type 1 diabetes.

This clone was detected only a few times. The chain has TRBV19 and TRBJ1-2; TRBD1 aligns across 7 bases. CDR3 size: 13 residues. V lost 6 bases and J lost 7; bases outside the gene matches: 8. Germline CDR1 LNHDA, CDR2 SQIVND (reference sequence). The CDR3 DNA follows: TGTGCCAGTAGGCTCCGGGACAGCGCTGGCTACACCTTC. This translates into CASRLRDSAGYTF.

Here the CDR3 DNA reads TGTGCCAGCAGCTTTAGTTTTCGCTACACCTTC. This gives the protein CASSFSFRYTF. The rearrangement uses TRBV7-2 and TRBJ1-2; D is unresolved. CDR1 and CDR2 from the germline V gene are SGHTA and FQGNSA. The CDR3 totals 11 residues. Trimming stripped 3 bases from V and 9 bases from J, with 8 bases between.

CDR3 region: CAIRGSRGESYNEQFF. In DNA form, the CDR3 reads TGTGCCATCAGAGGCTCAAGGGGGGAGTCCTACAATGAGCAGTTCTTC. The chain carries TRBV10-3 and TRBJ2-1; perhaps D is TRBD1 or TRBD2 (6 bases each). There are 16 residues in the CDR3. From germline, CDR1 is ENHRY and CDR2 SYGVKD. V lost 6 bases and J 1 base, leaving 16 bases between the germline ends.

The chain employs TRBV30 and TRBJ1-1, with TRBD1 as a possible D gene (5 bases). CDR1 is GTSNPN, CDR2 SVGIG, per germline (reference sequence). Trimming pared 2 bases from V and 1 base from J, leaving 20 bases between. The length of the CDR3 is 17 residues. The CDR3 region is CAWSPGGGSGRNTEAFF. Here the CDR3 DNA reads TGTGCCTGGAGTCCCGGGGGTGGCTCAGGGAGGAACACTGAAGCTTTCTTT.

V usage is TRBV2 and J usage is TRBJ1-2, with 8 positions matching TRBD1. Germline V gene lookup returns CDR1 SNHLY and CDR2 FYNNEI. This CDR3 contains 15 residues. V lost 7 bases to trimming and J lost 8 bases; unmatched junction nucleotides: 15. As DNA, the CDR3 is TGTGCCAGCAAAACTGGACAGGGAGTGGTTTGGGGCTACACCTTC. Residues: CASKTGQGVVWGYTF.

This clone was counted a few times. CDR3 nucleotide sequence: TGCGCCAGCGGAAACCCATTATCCTACGAGCAGTACTTC. Its protein product is CASGNPLSYEQYF. The gene calls are TRBV4-1 and TRBJ2-7; no definite D call. Germline V gene sequence: CDR1 MGHRA, CDR2 YSYEKL. V was trimmed by 8 bases and J by 1 base, leaving 12 bases between them. The CDR3 consists of 13 residues.

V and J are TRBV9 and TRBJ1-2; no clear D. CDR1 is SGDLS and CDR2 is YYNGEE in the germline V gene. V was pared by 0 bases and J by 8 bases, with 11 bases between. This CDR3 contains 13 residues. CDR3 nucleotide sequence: TGTGCCAGCAGCGTAGGGGATGATTCGGGCTACACCTTC. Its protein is CASSVGDDSGYTF.